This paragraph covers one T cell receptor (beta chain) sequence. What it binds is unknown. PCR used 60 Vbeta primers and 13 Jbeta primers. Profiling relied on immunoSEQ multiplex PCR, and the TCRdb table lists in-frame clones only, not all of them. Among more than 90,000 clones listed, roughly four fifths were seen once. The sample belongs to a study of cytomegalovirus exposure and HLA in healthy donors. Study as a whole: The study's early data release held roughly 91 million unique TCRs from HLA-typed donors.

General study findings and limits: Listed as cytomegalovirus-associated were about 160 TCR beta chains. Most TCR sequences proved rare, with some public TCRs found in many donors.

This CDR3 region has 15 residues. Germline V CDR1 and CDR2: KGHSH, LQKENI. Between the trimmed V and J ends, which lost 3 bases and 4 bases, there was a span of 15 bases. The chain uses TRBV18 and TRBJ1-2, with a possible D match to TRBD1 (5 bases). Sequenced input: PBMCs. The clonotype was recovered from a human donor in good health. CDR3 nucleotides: TGTGCCAGCTCACCGGGCCCGGGACTAGCCTATGGCTACACCTTC. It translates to CASSPGPGLAYGYTF.